Sequencing of this T cell receptor beta chain was carried out in a study of T cell responses to AZD1222 COVID-19 vaccine. As to this clone: Its antigen remains unknown.

Some second doses came at about 4 weeks and others at about 12 weeks; these were pooled. Study-wide results and limits: Dominant at 160-218 and 743-854, vaccine-associated CD4 TCRs also spanned spike. Seropositivity was recorded at baseline in only 5 or 6 AZD1222 recipients.

This CDR3 spans 13 amino acids. V lost 10 bases and J 4 bases, leaving 16 bases between the germline ends. Assay: immunoSEQ multiplex PCR; the TCRdb copy retains only in-frame clones and omits some. Among some 96,000 clones listed, almost 90% were seen once. This specimen was peripheral blood, taken 28 days after the second AZD1222 dose. This TCR came from an adult who received the AZD1222 COVID-19 vaccine. This rearrangement joins TRBV12-3 or TRBV12-4 to TRBJ1-2; D is undetermined. The CDR3 reads CAITKYGSYGYTF. DNA of the CDR3: TGTGCCATTACAAAATACGGAAGCTATGGCTACACCTTC.